This entry concerns a single TCR beta chain. Its antigen is unidentified. 5'RACE primed from the constant segment yielded TCR alpha and TCR beta cDNA libraries bearing sample barcodes and UMIs. TCRdb reanalysed the 5' RACE reads using MiXCR and keeps one entry per CDR3 protein. The data show roughly 600,000 distinct CDR3 sequences, about a sixth seen once. This sample was taken from a study of T-cell memory formation after mild COVID-19. Study-level findings and limits: The CD4+ clones that contracted clustered mainly within CM and EM, and the CD8+ clones concentrated in EMRA. Contracting clones, day 15 to 85, had balanced CD4/CD8, and later expanders favored CD4+.

The specimen was PBMCs or a T cell subset sorted from them (not recorded which). The sequence was collected from an adult woman who had mild COVID-19 (a few samples of this study predate the infection). Cell type and time point are not known.

The CDR3 region is CASSASLGDPDTQYF. The CDR3 DNA reads TGTGCCAGCAGCGCGTCCTTGGGGGACCCAGATACGCAGTATTTT. The chain recombines TRBV9 with TRBJ2-3; D possibly matches TRBD1 or TRBD2 (5 bases each). Trimming stripped 3 bases from V and 4 bases from J, with 15 bases between. Germline V gives CDR1 SGDLS, CDR2 YYNGEE. CDR3 length: 15 residues.